This T cell receptor beta chain was found in a study of beta chain features in type 1 diabetes. This clone was picked up a small number of times. The study reverse transcribed the entire isolated RNA, so it sequenced expressed TCRB transcripts. Profiled with immunoSEQ multiplex PCR; TCRdb holds only in-frame clones, not every one. The sample shows 120,000 to 150,000 clones, 48% of them seen only once. Germline V lookup: CDR1 SGDLS, CDR2 YYNGEE. The V gene end was trimmed by 3 bases and the J gene end by 1 base; junction bases not matched to a gene: 0. The CDR3 extends over 14 amino acids. Specimen: Tregs from blood. The genes are TRBV9 and TRBJ2-3; 9 nucleotides match TRBD2. The source is a man aged 18 to 35 in good health. The CDR3 sequence is CASSASGGTDTQYF. CDR3 sequence (DNA): TGTGCCAGCAGCGCTAGCGGGGGCACAGATACGCAGTATTTT.